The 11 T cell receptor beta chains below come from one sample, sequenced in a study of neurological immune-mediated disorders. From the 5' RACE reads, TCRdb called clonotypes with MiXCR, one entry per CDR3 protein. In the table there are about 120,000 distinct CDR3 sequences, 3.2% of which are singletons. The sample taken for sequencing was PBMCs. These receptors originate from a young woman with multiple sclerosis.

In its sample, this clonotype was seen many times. The CDR3, as DNA: TGTGCCACCCTGGACAGGGTCGGTCAAGAGACCCAGTACTTC. Protein: CATLDRVGQETQYF. The chain couples TRBV15 to TRBJ2-5, with 8 bases lining up with TRBD1. Germline V gene sequence: CDR1 LNHNV, CDR2 YYDKDF (reference sequence). CDR3 length equals 14 residues. J lost 2 bases, V lost 8 bases, and 7 bases had no gene match.

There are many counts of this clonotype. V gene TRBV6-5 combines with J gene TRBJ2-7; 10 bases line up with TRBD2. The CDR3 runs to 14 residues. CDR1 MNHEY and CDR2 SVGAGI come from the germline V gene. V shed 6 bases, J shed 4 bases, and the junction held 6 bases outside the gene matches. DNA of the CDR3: TGTGCCAGCAGACCGAGGACTAGCGGTTACGAGCAGTACTTC. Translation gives CASRPRTSGYEQYF.

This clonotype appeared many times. CDR3 protein: CASSRQQLSNQPQHF. CDR3 nucleotides: TGTGCCAGCAGTCGACAGCAACTTAGCAATCAGCCCCAGCATTTT. The chain links TRBV6-2 or TRBV6-3 to TRBJ1-5; D perhaps matches TRBD1 (5 bases). The germline V gene encodes CDR1 MNHEY and CDR2 SVGEGT. V was trimmed by 5 bases and J by 0 bases, leaving 11 bases between them. The CDR3 runs to 15 residues.

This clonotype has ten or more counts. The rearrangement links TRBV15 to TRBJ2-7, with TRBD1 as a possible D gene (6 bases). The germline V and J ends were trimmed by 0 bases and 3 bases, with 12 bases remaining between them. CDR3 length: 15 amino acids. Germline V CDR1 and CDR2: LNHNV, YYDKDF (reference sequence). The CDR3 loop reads CATSREATGVYEQYF. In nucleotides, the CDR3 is TGTGCCACCAGCAGAGAGGCGACAGGAGTCTACGAGCAGTACTTC.

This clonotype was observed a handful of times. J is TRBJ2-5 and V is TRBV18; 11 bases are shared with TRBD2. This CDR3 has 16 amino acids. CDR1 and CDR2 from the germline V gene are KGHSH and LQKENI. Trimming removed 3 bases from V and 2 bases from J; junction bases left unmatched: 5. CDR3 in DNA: TGTGCCAGCTCACCGATAAGACTAGCGGGGCAAGAGACCCAGTACTTC. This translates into CASSPIRLAGQETQYF.

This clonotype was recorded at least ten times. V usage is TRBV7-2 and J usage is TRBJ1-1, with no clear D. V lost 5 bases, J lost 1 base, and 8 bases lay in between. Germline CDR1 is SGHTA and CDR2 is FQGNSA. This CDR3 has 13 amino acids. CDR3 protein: CASSGRPNTEAFF. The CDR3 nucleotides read TGTGCCAGCAGCGGACGGCCGAACACTGAAGCTTTCTTT.

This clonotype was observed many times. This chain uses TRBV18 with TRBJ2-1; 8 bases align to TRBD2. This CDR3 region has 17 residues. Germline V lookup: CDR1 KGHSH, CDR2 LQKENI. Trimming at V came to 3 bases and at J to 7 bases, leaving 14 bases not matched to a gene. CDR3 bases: TGTGCCAGCTCACCGTATAGCGGGACGCCTCCGGGTAATGAGCAGTTCTTC. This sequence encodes CASSPYSGTPPGNEQFF.

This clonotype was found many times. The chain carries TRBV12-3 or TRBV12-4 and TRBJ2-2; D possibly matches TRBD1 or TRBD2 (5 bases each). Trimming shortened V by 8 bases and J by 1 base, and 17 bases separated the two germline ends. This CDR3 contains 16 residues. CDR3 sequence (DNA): TGTGCCAGCGGGACCCCCGGGCCGCGGAACACCGGGGAGCTGTTTTTT. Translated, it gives CASGTPGPRNTGELFF.

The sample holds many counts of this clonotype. The CDR3 region has the DNA TGCGCCAGCAGCTTGCCCCCGGCCAATGAGCAGTTCTTC. This encodes CASSLPPANEQFF. This chain uses TRBV5-1 with TRBJ2-1; D is unresolved. In germline, CDR1 is SGHRS, CDR2 YFSETQ. Trimming removed 1 base from V and 6 bases from J, with 8 bases in between. The CDR3 runs to 13 residues.

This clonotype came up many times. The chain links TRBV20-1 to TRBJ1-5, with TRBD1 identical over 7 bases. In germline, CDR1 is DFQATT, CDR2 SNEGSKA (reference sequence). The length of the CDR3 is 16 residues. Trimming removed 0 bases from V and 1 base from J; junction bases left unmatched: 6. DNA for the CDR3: TGCAGTGCTAGAGACAGGGGGGAGACCAGCAATCAGCCCCAGCATTTT. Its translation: CSARDRGETSNQPQHF.

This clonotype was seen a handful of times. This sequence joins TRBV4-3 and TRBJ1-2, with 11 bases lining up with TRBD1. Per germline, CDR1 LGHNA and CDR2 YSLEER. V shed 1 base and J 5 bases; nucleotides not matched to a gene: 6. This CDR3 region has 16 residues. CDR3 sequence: CASSQGGQGVNYGYTF. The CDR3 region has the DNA TGCGCCAGCAGCCAAGGGGGACAGGGGGTTAATTATGGCTACACCTTC.